This T cell receptor (beta chain) was sequenced for a study of blood T cell repertoires in COVID-19. Study summary: Whether acute or convalescent, the COVID-19 samples came from the United States, Italy and Spain. Sample material is recorded as cDNA or gDNA derived from T cells, B-cell-depleted T cells, or PBMCs.

Per the original methods: Researchers report that nucleated cell counts were estimated from reference gene primer amplification. This table comes from immunoSEQ multiplex PCR, and its TCRdb copy is limited to in-frame clones, with some not included. V and J calls and clone size follow that table, whereas D and trimming were derived from the DNA. The sample lists more than 100,000 clones, 70% to 90% occurring once. V lost 3 bases and J lost 2, with 14 bases in between. The CDR3 covers 16 residues. The germline gives CDR1 LNHDA, CDR2 SQIVND (reference sequence). The specimen was peripheral blood. This sequence was found in a human donor in a cohort sampled during active COVID-19. This sequence joins TRBV19 and TRBJ1-5, with D possibly matching TRBD1 (6 bases). The CDR3: CASSMGGGKGNQPQHF. The CDR3 DNA reads as TGTGCCAGTAGTATGGGAGGGGGTAAGGGCAATCAGCCCCAGCATTTT.